This T cell receptor beta chain is drawn from a study of OX40 agonist ivuxolimab in advanced cancers. Study-level background: The group had a mean age of 60 years, ranged from 23 to 79, and was approximately 81% male.

The CDR3 length is 17 residues. The germline V gene encodes CDR1 LNHDA and CDR2 SQIVND (reference sequence). The germline V and J ends were trimmed by 5 bases and 4 bases, with 21 bases remaining between them. TCRdb's copy holds only in-frame clones and misses some; the assay was immunoSEQ multiplex PCR. The sample contains about 120,000 clones, around 95% of which appear only once. This specimen consisted of CD4+ or CD8+ T cells sorted from blood, obtained in a trial of the OX40 agonist ivuxolimab. The V and J genes are TRBV19 and TRBJ1-3; tentative D call: TRBD1 (5 bases). The clonotype originates from an adult with an advanced solid tumor such as melanoma, head and neck, liver or kidney cancer. CDR3 region: CASSSPGDARKGNTIYF. In DNA form, the CDR3 reads TGTGCCAGTAGTTCCCCTGGGGACGCCAGAAAGGGAAACACCATATATTTT. The full variable domain, with the rest looked up from reference TRBV19 and TRBJ1-3, is DGGITQSPKYLFRKEGQNVTLSCEQNLNHDAMYWYRQDPGQGLRLIYYSQIVNDFQKGDIAEGYSVSREKKESFPLTVTSAQKNPTAFYLCASSSPGDARKGNTIYFGEGSWLTVV.